The 20 T cell receptor beta chains below all came from one sample that was sequenced in a study of human T cells and chemical hapten exposure. Time point in this sample: pre-sensitization, week 0. Treatment of the sample: therapeutic diphenylcyclopropenone sensitization with weekly scalp DPC. MiXCR, run by TCRdb on the RACE reads, gives a single entry per CDR3 protein. In the table there are about 180,000 distinct CDR3 sequences, nearly 30% of which are singletons. The starting material was whole blood, obtained in connection with sensitization to the hapten diphenylcyclopropenone (DPC). Every receptor here comes from a woman in her thirties with alopecia areata. Some clones in this sample may be carry-over from other donors' samples.

As concerns this clonotype: A read error may explain this, as a much larger clone is one base away. The gene calls are TRBV28 and TRBJ2-1; 7 bases align to TRBD1. From germline, CDR1 is MDHEN and CDR2 SYDVKM. CDR3 length: 12 residues. The CDR3 loop is CAGSLPGTEGFF. CDR3 in DNA: TGTGCCGGCAGTTTACCCGGGACAGAGGGGTTCTTC.

This chain connects TRBV2 to TRBJ1-6; D gene ambiguous. Looked up from germline, CDR1 is SNHLY and CDR2 is FYNNEI. There are 12 residues in the CDR3. Trimming stripped 2 bases from V and 9 bases from J, with 5 bases between. CDR3 in amino acids: CASSEMGSPLHF. The CDR3 DNA is TGTGCCAGCAGTGAAATGGGTTCACCCCTCCACTTT.

A few counts support this clonotype. This chain connects TRBV3-1 to TRBJ1-2; 7 nucleotides agree with TRBD1. Trimming at V came to 1 base and at J to 8 bases, leaving 7 bases not matched to a gene. Germline V gene lookup returns CDR1 LGHDT and CDR2 YNNKEL (reference sequence). The CDR3 consists of 14 residues. The CDR3 DNA reads as TGTGCCAGCAGCCAAGTGACAGGGAGTCAGGGCTACACCTTC. Translated: CASSQVTGSQGYTF.

J is TRBJ2-5 and V is TRBV28; weak D call: TRBD1 (5 bases). The CDR3 has 14 amino acids. Trimming removed 1 base at V and 4 bases at J, with 10 bases between. CDR1 is MDHEN and CDR2 is SYDVKM in the germline V gene. The CDR3 region is CASSLLSRVETQYF. Written as DNA, the CDR3 is TGTGCCAGCAGTTTATTATCCAGGGTAGAGACCCAGTACTTC.

This clonotype was picked up a small number of times. V gene TRBV29-1 combines with J gene TRBJ1-2; 8 bases agree with TRBD1. Germline loops: CDR1 SQVTM, CDR2 ANQGSEA. Trimming cost V 6 bases and J 2 bases; bases outside gene matches: 2. The CDR3 loop spans 12 amino acids. DNA for the CDR3: TGCAGCGTGGGGGACAGGAACTATGGCTACACCTTC. Translation: CSVGDRNYGYTF.

V and J are TRBV27 and TRBJ2-1; 10 bases align to TRBD2. Germline loops: CDR1 MNHEY, CDR2 SMNVEV (reference sequence). The CDR3 spans 19 residues. The junction had 18 bases not matched to a gene; V was cut back by 2 bases and J by 8 bases. CDR3 loop: CASSLRGQRALAGAYEQFF. The DNA for the CDR3 is TGTGCCAGCAGTTTAAGGGGGCAGAGGGCGCTAGCGGGAGCCTATGAGCAGTTCTTC.

A few counts support this clonotype. The chain links TRBV5-1 to TRBJ2-5, with TRBD1 matching over 7 bases. CDR1 is SGHRS and CDR2 is YFSETQ in the germline V gene. The CDR3 runs to 14 residues. V gave up 4 bases and J gave up 2 bases; unmatched junction bases: 5. This CDR3 is CASSMWDRQETQYF. CDR3 bases: TGCGCCAGCAGCATGTGGGACAGACAAGAGACCCAGTACTTC.

This clonotype was picked up a small number of times. The V gene is TRBV7-2, the J gene TRBJ2-5; no clear D gene. The CDR3 has 15 residues. Trimming took 4 bases from V and 3 from J, leaving 15 bases between them. CDR1 and CDR2 from the germline V gene are SGHTA and FQGNSA. The CDR3 reads CASSSRVGREETQYF. The CDR3, as DNA: TGTGCCAGCAGCTCGCGAGTCGGCCGAGAAGAGACCCAGTACTTC. Together with reference TRBV7-2 and TRBJ2-5, the CDR3 gives the full variable domain: GAGVSQSPSNKVTEKGKDVELRCDPISGHTALYWYRQSLGQGLEFLIYFQGNSAPDKSGLPSDRFSAERTGGSVSTLTIQRTQQEDSAVYLCASSSRVGREETQYFGPGTRLLVL.

The chain uses TRBV12-3 or TRBV12-4 and TRBJ2-1; TRBD2 aligns across 10 bases. CDR3 size: 18 residues. V shed 5 bases, J shed 1 base, and the junction held 11 bases outside the gene matches. CDR3 in amino acids: CASSTRSPSGGSYNEQFF. CDR3 nucleotide sequence: TGTGCCAGCAGTACACGATCCCCTAGCGGGGGATCCTACAATGAGCAGTTCTTC.

V usage is TRBV29-1 and J usage is TRBJ1-1; D remains ambiguous. The CDR3 contains 13 residues. Germline-derived CDR1 and CDR2 are SQVTM and ANQGSEA. V dropped 7 bases and J dropped 1 base, with 13 bases sitting between them. The CDR3 DNA reads as TGCAGCGGAACAGACCCATCGAACACTGAAGCTTTCTTT. Its translation is CSGTDPSNTEAFF.

The chain is built from TRBV6-2 or TRBV6-3 and TRBJ2-1, with D hard to call. The CDR3 consists of 12 residues. The germline CDR1 and CDR2 sequences are MNHEY and SVGEGT. Trimming took 4 bases from V and 9 from J, leaving 10 bases between them. The CDR3 protein is CASSFPPREQFF. The CDR3 region has the DNA TGTGCCAGCAGTTTCCCCCCCCGTGAGCAGTTCTTC.

This chain joins TRBV3-1 and TRBJ2-7, with D hard to call. CDR3 length: 17 residues. V was shortened by 2 bases and J by 0 bases, with 17 bases between the two germline ends. Germline loops: CDR1 LGHDT, CDR2 YNNKEL (reference sequence). The DNA for the CDR3 is TGTGCCAGCAGCCAATATACATCAGGCTTCTCCTCCTACGAGCAGTACTTC. Its protein product is CASSQYTSGFSSYEQYF.

J is TRBJ2-3 and V is TRBV20-1; 11 bases agree with TRBD2. V was clipped by 4 bases and J by 4 bases; unmatched bases: 13. Germline V gene data show CDR1 as DFQATT and CDR2 as SNEGSKA (reference sequence). The CDR3 spans 17 residues. Here the CDR3 reads CSATPLSGRAKADTQYF. The CDR3 DNA follows: TGCAGTGCTACCCCGCTTAGCGGGAGGGCCAAGGCAGATACGCAGTATTTT.

The table lists this clonotype with many counts. The V call is TRBV28, the J call TRBJ2-7; D is ambiguous. V was trimmed by 5 bases and J by 4 bases, leaving 6 bases between them. The length of the CDR3 is 11 residues. The V gene's germline CDR1 is MDHEN and CDR2 SYDVKM. The CDR3 sequence is CASSDLYEQYF. CDR3 sequence (DNA): TGTGCCAGCAGTGACTTGTACGAGCAGTACTTC. Full variable domain (missing parts from reference TRBV28 and TRBJ2-7): DVKVTQSSRYLVKRTGEKVFLECVQDMDHENMFWYRQDPGLGLRLIYFSYDVKMKEKGDIPEGYSVSREKKERFSLILESASTNQTSMYLCASSDLYEQYFGPGTRLTVT.

The J gene is TRBJ2-1, the V gene TRBV20-1, with D unresolved. V was trimmed by 1 base and J by 5 bases, leaving 12 bases between them. The CDR3 spans 14 residues. Germline V gives CDR1 DFQATT, CDR2 SNEGSKA (reference sequence). CDR3 amino acids: CSARGRVRDNEQFF. DNA of the CDR3: TGCAGTGCTAGAGGACGCGTAAGAGACAATGAGCAGTTCTTC.

This clonotype was recorded a few times. The chain joins TRBV29-1 to TRBJ2-3; 8 nucleotides agree with TRBD2. This CDR3 spans 15 amino acids. The V gene end was trimmed by 4 bases and the J gene end by 2 bases; junction bases not matched to a gene: 8. In germline, CDR1 is SQVTM, CDR2 ANQGSEA. CDR3 sequence (DNA): TGCAGCGTTGGAATTAGCGGGATGACCACAGATACGCAGTATTTT. Translating gives CSVGISGMTTDTQYF.

This clonotype was seen more than once but under ten times. This chain connects TRBV4-1 to TRBJ2-6; D is unresolved. This CDR3 region has 15 residues. Germline loops: CDR1 MGHRA, CDR2 YSYEKL. Trimming removed 2 bases from V and 1 base from J, with 6 bases in between. In DNA form, the CDR3 reads TGCGCCAGCAGCCAACCACTATCTGGGGCCAACGTCCTGACTTTC. Its protein product is CASSQPLSGANVLTF.

J is TRBJ1-3 and V is TRBV28; no clear D gene. Germline V gene sequence: CDR1 MDHEN, CDR2 SYDVKM. The V end was cut by 4 bases, the J end by 4 bases, with 11 bases between. The CDR3 has 14 residues. The CDR3: CASSSQARGNTIYF. The DNA of the CDR3 is TGTGCCAGCAGTTCCCAGGCGAGGGGAAACACCATATATTTT. Filled out from reference TRBV28 and TRBJ1-3, the complete variable domain reads DVKVTQSSRYLVKRTGEKVFLECVQDMDHENMFWYRQDPGLGLRLIYFSYDVKMKEKGDIPEGYSVSREKKERFSLILESASTNQTSMYLCASSSQARGNTIYFGEGSWLTVV.

This clonotype was picked up a small number of times. J is TRBJ1-1 and V is TRBV5-6; tentatively, D is TRBD1 (5 bases). Between the trimmed V and J ends, which lost 3 bases and 1 base, there was a span of 13 bases. The CDR3 totals 15 residues. From germline, CDR1 is SGHDT and CDR2 YYEEEE. The CDR3 protein is CASSWWDRRNTEAFF. The CDR3 DNA reads as TGTGCCAGCAGCTGGTGGGACCGCAGGAACACTGAAGCTTTCTTT.

The chain has TRBV7-2 and TRBJ1-2; D may be TRBD1 (6 bases). The CDR3 extends over 12 amino acids. Between the trimmed V and J ends, which lost 6 bases and 8 bases, there was a span of 13 bases. Germline CDR1 and CDR2: SGHTA and FQGNSA. The DNA of the CDR3 is TGTGCCAGCAGTTTGGGGGCGGAAGGCTACACCTTC. This sequence encodes CASSLGAEGYTF.